This T cell receptor beta chain was profiled in a study of OX40 agonist ivuxolimab in advanced cancers. Study as a whole: Patients were roughly 83% male with ages about 23 to 90, mean approximately 58. Study-level results: No antigen was identified for the clonally expanded peripheral T cells.

A note on this clone: Its target is unknown.

The table came from immunoSEQ multiplex PCR; TCRdb's copy has only in-frame clones and leaves some out. The sample yields 65,000 to 85,000 clones, around 87% seen once. Per the germline V gene, CDR1 is SGHTA and CDR2 is FQGNSA. The CDR3 is 12 amino acids. V lost 8 bases to trimming and J lost 8 bases, with 13 bases between them. This chain connects TRBV7-2 to TRBJ2-1; tentatively, D is TRBD2 (5 bases). The TCR was taken from an adult with an advanced solid tumor such as melanoma, head and neck, liver or kidney cancer. This sample comprised CD4+ or CD8+ T cells sorted from blood, obtained in a trial of the OX40 agonist ivuxolimab. CDR3 region: CASGSGGDEQFF. Written as DNA, the CDR3 is TGTGCCAGCGGGAGCGGTGGAGATGAGCAGTTCTTC.